This TCR beta chain originates from a study of cytomegalovirus exposure and HLA in healthy donors. PCR used 60 Vbeta primers and 13 Jbeta primers. Assay: immunoSEQ multiplex PCR; the TCRdb copy retains only in-frame clones and omits some. The data contain over 90,000 clones, approximately 64% of them singletons. The sequenced sample was PBMCs. The sequence was collected from a man aged 60 to 75 in good health and CMV-seronegative.

CDR3 nucleotide sequence: TGTGCCAGCAGCTTGGAACAGAGCTCCTACAATGAGCAGTTCTTC. It is translated as CASSLEQSSYNEQFF. V usage is TRBV5-5 and J usage is TRBJ2-1; D gene ambiguous. Germline V lookup: CDR1 SGHKS, CDR2 YYEKEE (reference sequence). The CDR3 is 15 residues long. The V and J ends lost 0 bases and 0 bases respectively, with 7 bases between them. Full variable domain (outside the CDR3, taken from reference TRBV5-5 and TRBJ2-1): DAGVTQSPTHLIKTRGQQVTLRCSPISGHKSVSWYQQVLGQGPQFIFQYYEKEERGRGNFPDRFSARQFPNYSSELNVNALLLGDSALYLCASSLEQSSYNEQFFGPGTRLTVL.